This TCR beta chain was profiled in a study of T cells in localized non-small cell lung cancer (dated by TCRdb to about 2020). For the wider study: Comparing tumors with uninvolved tumor-adjacent lungs, the study looked at the T cell repertoires of fewer than 250 patients with early-stage NSCLC. NSCLC patients had a mean age of approximately 72 years, and around 140 were male and nearly 110 female. The cohort consisted of 200 to 300 treatment-naive NSCLC patients whose localized lung tumors had been resected.

TCR beta CDR3 regions were sequenced from DNA using the immunoSEQ Assay. Processing in the source paper ran as follows. T cell density was computed as TCR beta template counts normalized to usable DNA estimated by amplifying housekeeping genes. Using the preseqR package, richness was estimated by extrapolating to 120,000 templates for tissue samples and 400,000 templates for PBMC samples. Clonality was taken to be one minus Pielou's evenness. Differential abundance testing on productive amino-acid clonotypes, with a minimum total count of 5 and an alpha of 0.1, was used to identify tissue-enriched TCRs. The Jaccard Index and the Morisita Overlap Index were used to measure how much the repertoires overlapped between compartments. GLIPH grouped TCR beta CDR3s together with public tetramer-defined viral CDR3s, and a viral motif had to include at least three viral sequences and also show V-gene enrichment. This is the immuneACCESS table as TCRdb keeps it, with only in-frame sequences that have V and J called. A part of the clones is gone; compared with another copy, unresolved V genes explain less than half, and the rest is unexplained. The V and J calls and the clone size are those of that table, but D and trimming were determined from the DNA. The sample contains about 24,000 clones, approximately 88% of them found a single time. Together, the top ten hold around 9.9% of the sample.

As for this clone: Its antigen target is currently unknown. It has no much larger one-base neighbor in the sample; base qualities were not kept.

The paper as a whole reports these results and caveats: A median of 57 of the top 100 tumor clones were detected in paired uninvolved adjacent lung, and about 29 of these tumor clones were also found among the top 100 clones of the paired uninvolved adjacent lung. Uninvolved tumor-adjacent lung showed the highest T cell clonality, higher than tumor, which suggests more focused antigenic responses in the uninvolved tumor-adjacent lung. Because multi-region tumor sequencing was not done, intratumor heterogeneity could not be ruled out. Higher blood T cell density associated with longer overall survival, while higher adjacent-lung clonality associated with shorter survival. Because the study design was exploratory, TCR variables were selected using unadjusted p-values without false-discovery rate correction.

The CDR3, from cysteine to phenylalanine, totals 14 residues. Of all the DNA, just the CDR3 is kept, 42 bases in frame from base 1. CDR1 and CDR2 were assigned from the germline V gene as SGHNT and YENEEA. Compared with germline, V lacks 0 bases and J lacks 6 bases; bases without a gene match: 4. At diagnosis, tumor, uninvolved tumor-adjacent lung and peripheral blood were collected and then preserved as a mix of FFPE and fresh-frozen material. For TCR repertoire profiling, blood samples were analyzed in the form of peripheral blood mononuclear cells. The source is a woman aged 40 to 75 with stage III lung adenocarcinoma. Recombination joined TRBV11-3 with TRBJ2-5, and 7 junctional nucleotides match TRBD2. Specimen: peripheral blood mononuclear cells, collected before any cancer treatment. The DNA sequence is as follows: TGTGCCAGCAGCTTAGAGGGGGGGATGAAGACCCAGTACTTC. Its translation reads: CASSLEGGMKTQYF.